The 10 T cell receptor beta chains listed next were all sequenced from one sample in a study of metastatic and nonmetastatic thyroid tumors. Through MiXCR, TCRdb re-clonotyped the PCR reads. The sample has about 15,000 clones, under 35% seen once. Every patient underwent thyroid surgery untreated. Sequencing was done on a sample of blood. These receptor sequences come from a female donor with papillary thyroid cancer or a benign thyroid nodule (not recorded which). Some clones in this sample may be carry-over from other donors' samples.

This clone showed up just a few times. A much larger clone differs from this one at a single base, so this may be a read error. V and J are TRBV29-1 and TRBJ1-2; no clear D gene. CDR1 and CDR2 (germline): SQVTM, ANQGSEA. The V gene lost 6 bases and the J gene lost 5 bases, with 7 bases spanning the gap. The CDR3 has 10 amino acids. The CDR3 DNA is TGCAGCGTCTTCAGGTATGGCTACACCTTC. Amino acids: CSVFRYGYTF.

The genes are TRBV4-1 and TRBJ1-3, with no clear D. The germline V gene encodes CDR1 MGHRA and CDR2 YSYEKL. The ends were cut back, 0 bases at V and 0 bases at J, with 6 bases in the middle. The CDR3 loop spans 15 amino acids. In nucleotides, the CDR3 is TGCGCCAGCAGCCAAGACCCTCACTCTGGAAACACCATATATTTT. The encoded protein is CASSQDPHSGNTIYF.

This clone turned up a few times. The DNA of the CDR3 is TGCGCCAGCAGTTCACAGGGGGCCCCTCGGGAGCAGTACTTC. Amino acid sequence: CASSSQGAPREQYF. The chain carries TRBV10-1 and TRBJ2-7; 9 nucleotides match TRBD1. Trimming cost V 5 bases and J 7 bases; bases outside gene matches: 9. This CDR3 has 14 residues. Germline CDR1 reads WNHNN; CDR2 reads SYGVQD (reference sequence).

This clone was observed a handful of times. The V call is TRBV10-1, the J call TRBJ1-1, with D possibly being TRBD1 (5 bases). Trimming cost V 3 bases and J 6 bases, with 8 bases left between them. Germline CDR1 is WNHNN and CDR2 is SYGVQD (reference sequence). CDR3 length equals 12 residues. This CDR3 reads CASSDGGAEAFF. CDR3 coding DNA: TGCGCCAGCAGTGACGGGGGGGCTGAAGCTTTCTTT.

This clone occurred many times. The sample carries other DNA sequences with the same CDR3. The chain has TRBV4-2 and TRBJ2-2; D is ambiguous. V dropped 0 bases and J dropped 3 bases, with 14 bases sitting between them. The CDR3 has 17 amino acids. The V gene's germline CDR1 is LGHNA and CDR2 YNFKEQ. CDR3 protein: CASSQEVDGSYTGELFF. The DNA of the CDR3 is TGTGCCAGCAGCCAAGAGGTCGACGGGTCCTACACCGGGGAGCTGTTTTTT.

This clone is medium-sized within its sample. This chain uses TRBV6-1 with TRBJ1-1; maybe TRBD1 (5 bases). Trimming removed 3 bases at V and 0 bases at J, with 17 bases between. The CDR3 consists of 17 residues. Germline V lookup: CDR1 MNHNS, CDR2 SASEGT. The CDR3 nucleotides are TGTGCCAGCAGTGAGCCCCCCGGGGGGGTAATGAACACTGAAGCTTTCTTT. Translation gives CASSEPPGGVMNTEAFF.

The V gene is TRBV13, the J gene TRBJ1-1; the match to TRBD1 covers 7 bases. The CDR3 covers 14 residues. The germline CDR1 and CDR2 sequences are PRHDT and FYEKMQ (reference sequence). Trimming removed 6 bases from V and 4 bases from J; junction bases left unmatched: 8. DNA of the CDR3: TGTGCCAGCAGATGGAGGGGGCAAGGCACTGAAGCTTTCTTT. It specifies CASRWRGQGTEAFF.

This clone occurred a few times. The chain has TRBV6-1 and TRBJ2-3, with D perhaps TRBD2 (6 bases). The CDR3 covers 15 residues. V shed 4 bases and J shed 4 bases, with 15 bases lying between them. The germline V gene encodes CDR1 MNHNS and CDR2 SASEGT. As DNA, the CDR3 is TGTGCCAGCAGTGGAGAGTGGGGGGAGGCAGATACGCAGTATTTT. It is translated as CASSGEWGEADTQYF.

This clone was seen at least ten times. The sample holds other DNA sequences that translate to the same CDR3. The chain links TRBV4-1 to TRBJ2-3; TRBD2 matches at 9 bases. The V segment lost 2 bases and the J segment 6 bases; nucleotides outside the gene matches: 3. From germline, CDR1 is MGHRA and CDR2 YSYEKL. The CDR3 is 14 amino acids. CDR3 amino acids: CASSQWLAGDTQYF. The CDR3 DNA reads as TGCGCCAGCAGCCAATGGCTAGCGGGGGATACGCAGTATTTT.

At least ten counts were recorded for this clone. The rearrangement uses TRBV27 and TRBJ2-5; TRBD2 is a possible D gene (5 bases). V lost 4 bases and J lost 7, with 16 bases in between. Germline loops: CDR1 MNHEY, CDR2 SMNVEV (reference sequence). This CDR3 comprises 14 residues. The CDR3 is CASSSGRAEGTQYF. As DNA, the CDR3 is TGTGCCAGCAGTTCCGGACGGGCAGAGGGGACCCAGTACTTC.